The 18 T cell receptor beta chains in this list originate from one sample, sequenced in a study of blood T cell repertoires in COVID-19. Sequenced by immunoSEQ multiplex PCR; TCRdb stores in-frame clones only, minus some. Of some 200,000 clones in the sample, 80% to 95% were seen once. The material sequenced was peripheral blood. These receptors originate from a man aged 50-60 years with acute or convalescent COVID-19.

The rearrangement uses TRBV27 and TRBJ1-5, with TRBD1 as a possible D gene (5 bases). The CDR3 consists of 15 residues. V lost 5 bases and J 3 bases, leaving 14 bases between the germline ends. Looked up from germline, CDR1 is MNHEY and CDR2 is SMNVEV (reference sequence). CDR3 in amino acids: CASSPRGGDNQPQHF. The CDR3, as DNA: TGTGCCAGCAGTCCAAGGGGTGGGGACAATCAGCCCCAGCATTTT.

In this sample, this clone turned up once. The chain has TRBV27 and TRBJ1-2, with D maybe TRBD1 (6 bases). The CDR3 sequence is 14 residues long. The ends were cut back, 4 bases at V and 5 bases at J, with 14 bases in the middle. Germline values: CDR1 MNHEY, CDR2 SMNVEV (reference sequence). The CDR3 is CASSSPGTRYGYTF. CDR3 DNA sequence: TGTGCCAGCAGTTCCCCAGGGACACGGTATGGCTACACCTTC.

This rearrangement joins TRBV28 to TRBJ1-5; TRBD1 might be the D (5 bases). Germline loops: CDR1 MDHEN, CDR2 SYDVKM. The CDR3 totals 13 residues. V lost 7 bases and J lost 7, with 14 bases in between. The CDR3 bases are TGTGCCAGCACCCCAGGGCTAAGCCAGCCCCAGCATTTT. Its protein product is CASTPGLSQPQHF.

The chain couples TRBV4-1 to TRBJ2-3, with unresolved D. Per the germline V gene, CDR1 is MGHRA and CDR2 is YSYEKL. Trimming shortened V by 2 bases and J by 4 bases, and 10 bases separated the two germline ends. This CDR3 region has 14 residues. DNA of the CDR3: TGCGCCAGCAGCCAACGACTGGTGGCAGATACGCAGTATTTT. Translating gives CASSQRLVADTQYF.

This clone was seen repeatedly, ten times or more. V and J are TRBV15 and TRBJ2-4; TRBD1 aligns across 9 bases. The CDR3 has 19 residues. Per the germline V gene, CDR1 is LNHNV and CDR2 is YYDKDF (reference sequence). V lost 0 bases to trimming and J lost 1 base; unmatched junction nucleotides: 10. CDR3 nucleotide sequence: TGTGCCACCAGCAGAGATCCTTGGACAGGGGTGGGGGCCAAAAACATTCAGTACTTC. It specifies CATSRDPWTGVGAKNIQYF.

The chain carries TRBV4-1 and TRBJ2-1; 10 bases fit TRBD1. The CDR3 length is 16 residues. V lost 1 base, J lost 7 bases, and 7 bases stayed unmatched. CDR1 is MGHRA and CDR2 is YSYEKL in the germline V gene. CDR3: CASSQAAGQGKNEQFF. The CDR3 DNA reads as TGCGCCAGCAGCCAAGCGGCGGGACAGGGGAAGAATGAGCAGTTCTTC.

This clone showed up just once. The chain links TRBV28 to TRBJ2-3, with TRBD2 matching 16 bases. With V trimmed by 3 bases and J by 2 bases, 2 bases remained unmatched. The CDR3 loop spans 17 amino acids. Germline CDR1 and CDR2: MDHEN and SYDVKM. The CDR3 nucleotides are TGTGCCAGCAGTTTTGGGACTAGCGGGGGGGACACAGATACGCAGTATTTT. Translating it yields CASSFGTSGGDTDTQYF.

The chain links TRBV2 to TRBJ2-7; D perhaps matches TRBD2 (6 bases). This CDR3 has 15 amino acids. Germline V CDR1 and CDR2: SNHLY, FYNNEI. V shed 9 bases and J shed 4 bases, with 22 bases lying between them. CDR3 bases: TGTGCCAGTACCCATAACAGGAGGGGCATATACGAGCAGTACTTC. Translating gives CASTHNRRGIYEQYF.

The chain uses TRBV7-3 and TRBJ2-7; D remains ambiguous. Germline lookup yields CDR1 SGHTA and CDR2 FQGTGA. The CDR3 runs to 12 residues. V shed 5 bases and J shed 0 bases, with 5 bases lying between them. The CDR3 sequence: CASSLSSYEQYF. CDR3 DNA: TGTGCCAGCAGCCTCAGCTCCTACGAGCAGTACTTC.

The chain uses TRBV6-5 and TRBJ1-2; the match to TRBD1 covers 7 bases. Germline assignment: CDR1 MNHEY and CDR2 SVGAGI. This CDR3 is 13 amino acids long. With 6 bases clipped from V and 7 bases from J, the junction kept 8 bases outside the gene matches. The chain's CDR3 is CASRHVAGGGYTF. For the CDR3, the DNA is TGTGCCAGCAGACACGTCGCAGGGGGTGGCTACACCTTC.

The J gene is TRBJ2-5, the V gene TRBV30; 7 nucleotides line up with TRBD1. Trimming took 0 bases from V and 5 from J; bases not matched to a gene: 3. The germline V gene has CDR1 GTSNPN and CDR2 SVGIG (reference sequence). The CDR3 runs 13 residues. DNA of the CDR3: TGTGCCTGGAGTGTACAGGGGTGGGAGACCCAGTACTTC. Translated: CAWSVQGWETQYF. Combining the CDR3 with reference TRBV30 and TRBJ2-5 gives the whole variable domain SQTIHQWPATLVQPVGSPLSLECTVEGTSNPNLYWYRQAAGRGLQLLFYSVGIGQISSEVPQNLSASRPQDRQFILSSKKLLLSDSGFYLCAWSVQGWETQYFGPGTRLLVL.

The V and J genes are TRBV28 and TRBJ2-7, with D perhaps matching TRBD1 (5 bases). This CDR3 region has 13 residues. CDR1 is MDHEN, CDR2 SYDVKM, per germline. V was pared by 2 bases and J by 2 bases, with 7 bases between. As DNA, the CDR3 is TGTGCCAGCAGTTTAAGGACAACCTACGAGCAGTACGTC. This sequence encodes CASSLRTTYEQYV.

The chain combines TRBV3-1 (or the pseudogene TRBV3-2) with TRBJ2-4, with 12 positions matching TRBD2. Per the germline V gene, CDR1 is LGHDT and CDR2 is YNNKEL (reference sequence). The V gene end was trimmed by 5 bases and the J gene end by 6 bases; junction bases not matched to a gene: 11. The CDR3 length is 17 residues. The CDR3 loop is CASSSLAGGVSGNIQYF. The DNA for the CDR3 is TGTGCCAGCAGCTCACTAGCGGGAGGAGTGTCGGGAAACATTCAGTACTTC.

This chain links TRBV7-2 with TRBJ2-5; D gene unclear. The CDR3 covers 13 residues. V was cut by 4 bases and J by 1 base, with 7 bases left in between. The germline CDR1 and CDR2 sequences are SGHTA and FQGNSA. The CDR3 nucleotides read TGTGCCAGCAGCTCAGGCGTCCAAGAGACCCAGTACTTC. Translating gives CASSSGVQETQYF.

V and J are TRBV4-2 and TRBJ2-2; D call uncertain. Trimming pared 1 base from V and 3 bases from J, leaving 9 bases between. Germline V gene sequence: CDR1 LGHNA, CDR2 YNFKEQ. The CDR3 extends over 15 amino acids. The CDR3 nucleotides are TGTGCCAGCAGCCAAGGTAGCTGGTACACCGGGGAGCTGTTTTTT. It translates to CASSQGSWYTGELFF.

The rearrangement links TRBV12-3 or TRBV12-4 to TRBJ2-3; no clear D gene. V lost 4 bases, J lost 8 bases, and 10 bases lay in between. This CDR3 is 12 amino acids long. Here the CDR3 DNA reads TGTGCCAGCAGTTCCATCCTAGGTACGCAGTATTTT. Its translation: CASSSILGTQYF.

In its sample, this clone was seen many times. The chain employs TRBV2 and TRBJ2-3, with 9 bases matching TRBD2. Trimming at V came to 5 bases and at J to 3 bases, leaving 6 bases not matched to a gene. The CDR3 runs to 15 residues. CDR1 is SNHLY, CDR2 FYNNEI, per germline. CDR3 DNA: TGTGCCAGCAGTCAGGCGGGGGGGCGGACAGATACGCAGTATTTT. Translated: CASSQAGGRTDTQYF.

This rearrangement joins TRBV19 to TRBJ2-2; 8 bases line up with TRBD1. The CDR3 totals 14 residues. The germline CDR1 and CDR2 sequences are LNHDA and SQIVND (reference sequence). J lost 7 bases, V lost 6 bases, and 7 bases had no gene match. In DNA, the CDR3 is TGTGCCAGTAGACGACAGGGGTCCGGCGGGGAGCTGTTTTTT. Translated: CASRRQGSGGELFF.